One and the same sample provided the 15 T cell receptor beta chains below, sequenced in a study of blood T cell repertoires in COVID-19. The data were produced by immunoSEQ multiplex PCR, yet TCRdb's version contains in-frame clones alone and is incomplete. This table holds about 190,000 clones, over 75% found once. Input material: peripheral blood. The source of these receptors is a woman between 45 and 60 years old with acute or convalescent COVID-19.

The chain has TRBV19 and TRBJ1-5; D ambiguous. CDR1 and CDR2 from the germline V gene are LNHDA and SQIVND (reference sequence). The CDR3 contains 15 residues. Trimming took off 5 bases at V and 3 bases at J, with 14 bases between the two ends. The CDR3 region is CASSPSGGFNQPQHF. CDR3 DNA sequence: TGTGCCAGTAGTCCCAGCGGTGGATTCAATCAGCCCCAGCATTTT. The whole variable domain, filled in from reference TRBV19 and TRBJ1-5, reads DGGITQSPKYLFRKEGQNVTLSCEQNLNHDAMYWYRQDPGQGLRLIYYSQIVNDFQKGDIAEGYSVSREKKESFPLTVTSAQKNPTAFYLCASSPSGGFNQPQHFGDGTRLSIL.

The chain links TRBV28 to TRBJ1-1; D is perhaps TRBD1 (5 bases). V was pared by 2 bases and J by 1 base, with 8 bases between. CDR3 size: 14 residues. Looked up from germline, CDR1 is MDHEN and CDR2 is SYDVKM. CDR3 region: CASSLRGRNTEAFF. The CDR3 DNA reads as TGTGCCAGCAGTTTAAGGGGTCGGAACACTGAAGCTTTCTTT.

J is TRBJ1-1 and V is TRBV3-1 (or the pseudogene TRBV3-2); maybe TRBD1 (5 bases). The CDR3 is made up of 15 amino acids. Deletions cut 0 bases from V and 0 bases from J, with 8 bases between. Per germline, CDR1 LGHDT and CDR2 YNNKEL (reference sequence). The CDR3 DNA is TGTGCCAGCAGCCAAGATCCAGGGATGAACACTGAAGCTTTCTTT. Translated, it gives CASSQDPGMNTEAFF.

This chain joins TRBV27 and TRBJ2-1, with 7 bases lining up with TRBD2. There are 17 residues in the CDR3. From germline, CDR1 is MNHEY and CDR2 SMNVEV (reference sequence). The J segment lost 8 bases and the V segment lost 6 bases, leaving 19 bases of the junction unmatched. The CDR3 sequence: CASSPPGPTAGYDEQFF. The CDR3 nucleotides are TGTGCCAGCAGCCCCCCGGGACCCACAGCGGGGTACGATGAGCAGTTCTTC.

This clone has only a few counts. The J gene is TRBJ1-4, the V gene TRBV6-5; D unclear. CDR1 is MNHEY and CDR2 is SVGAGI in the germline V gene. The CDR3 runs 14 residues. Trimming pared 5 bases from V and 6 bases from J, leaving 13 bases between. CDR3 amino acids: CASSIREAYEKLFF. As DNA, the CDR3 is TGTGCCAGCAGTATTAGGGAGGCATATGAAAAACTGTTTTTT.

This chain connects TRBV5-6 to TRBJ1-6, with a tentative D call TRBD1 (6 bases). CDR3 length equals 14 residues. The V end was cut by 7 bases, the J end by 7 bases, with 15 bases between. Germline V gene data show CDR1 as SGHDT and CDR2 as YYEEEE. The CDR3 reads CASSRGNNNSPLHF. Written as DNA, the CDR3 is TGTGCCAGCTCCAGGGGAAATAACAATTCACCCCTCCACTTT.

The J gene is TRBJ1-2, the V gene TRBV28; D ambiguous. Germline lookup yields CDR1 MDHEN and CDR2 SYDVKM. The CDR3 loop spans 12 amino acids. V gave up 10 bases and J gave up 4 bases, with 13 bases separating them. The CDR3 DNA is TGTGCCACCGAGCCGGGAGTCTATGGCTACACCTTC. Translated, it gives CATEPGVYGYTF.

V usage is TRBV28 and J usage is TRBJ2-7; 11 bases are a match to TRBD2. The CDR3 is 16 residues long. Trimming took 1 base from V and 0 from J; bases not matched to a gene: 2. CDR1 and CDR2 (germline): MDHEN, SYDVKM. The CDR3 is CASSLSLAGASYEQYF. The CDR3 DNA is TGTGCCAGCAGTTTATCACTAGCGGGGGCCTCCTACGAGCAGTACTTC.

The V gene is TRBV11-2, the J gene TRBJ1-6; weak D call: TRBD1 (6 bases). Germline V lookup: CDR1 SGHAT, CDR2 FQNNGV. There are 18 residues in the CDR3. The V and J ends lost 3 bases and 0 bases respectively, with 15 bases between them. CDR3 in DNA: TGTGCCAGCAGCTTCATGATTCCGACAGGCTCCTATAATTCACCCCTCCACTTT. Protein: CASSFMIPTGSYNSPLHF.

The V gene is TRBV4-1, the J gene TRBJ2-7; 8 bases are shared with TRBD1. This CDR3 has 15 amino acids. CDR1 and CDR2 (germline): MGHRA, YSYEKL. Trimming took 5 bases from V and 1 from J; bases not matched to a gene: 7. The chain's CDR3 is CASSIAGTGSYEQYF. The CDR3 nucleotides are TGCGCCAGCAGCATCGCCGGGACAGGTTCCTACGAGCAGTACTTC.

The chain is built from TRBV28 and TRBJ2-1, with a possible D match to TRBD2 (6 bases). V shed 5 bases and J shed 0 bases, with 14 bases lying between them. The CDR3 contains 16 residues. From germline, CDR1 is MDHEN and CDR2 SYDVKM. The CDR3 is CASSLGSGVSYNEQFF. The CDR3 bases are TGTGCCAGCAGTCTCGGGTCGGGGGTCTCCTACAATGAGCAGTTCTTC. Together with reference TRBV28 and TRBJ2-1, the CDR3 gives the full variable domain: DVKVTQSSRYLVKRTGEKVFLECVQDMDHENMFWYRQDPGLGLRLIYFSYDVKMKEKGDIPEGYSVSREKKERFSLILESASTNQTSMYLCASSLGSGVSYNEQFFGPGTRLTVL.

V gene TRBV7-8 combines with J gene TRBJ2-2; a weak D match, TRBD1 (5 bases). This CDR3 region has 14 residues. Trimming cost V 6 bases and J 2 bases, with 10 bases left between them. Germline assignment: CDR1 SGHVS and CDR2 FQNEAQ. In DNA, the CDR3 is TGTGCCAGCAGAACAGGTTCTAACACCGGGGAGCTGTTTTTT. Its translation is CASRTGSNTGELFF.

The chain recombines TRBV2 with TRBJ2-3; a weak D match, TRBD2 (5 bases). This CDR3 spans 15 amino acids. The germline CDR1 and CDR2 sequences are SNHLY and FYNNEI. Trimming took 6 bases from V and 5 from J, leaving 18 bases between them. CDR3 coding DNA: TGTGCCAGCAGAGATCCTAGCCGACTTAGAGATACGCAGTATTTT. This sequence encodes CASRDPSRLRDTQYF.

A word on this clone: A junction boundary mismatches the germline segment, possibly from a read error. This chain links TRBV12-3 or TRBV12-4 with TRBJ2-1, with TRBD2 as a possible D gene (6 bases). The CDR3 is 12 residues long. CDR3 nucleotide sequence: TGTGCCAGCAGTTTCGATGGGAGGCTGGAGGTCTTC. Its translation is CASSFDGRLEVF.

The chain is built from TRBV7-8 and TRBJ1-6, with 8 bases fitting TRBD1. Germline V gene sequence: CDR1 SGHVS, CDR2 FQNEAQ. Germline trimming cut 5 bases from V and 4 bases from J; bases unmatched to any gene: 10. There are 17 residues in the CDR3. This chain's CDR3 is CASSLLPRTGYNSPLHF. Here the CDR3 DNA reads TGTGCCAGCAGCCTTTTACCACGGACAGGGTATAATTCACCCCTCCACTTT. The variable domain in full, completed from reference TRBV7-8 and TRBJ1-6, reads GAGVSQSPRYKVAKRGQDVALRCDPISGHVSLFWYQQALGQGPEFLTYFQNEAQLDKSGLPSDRFFAERPEGSVSTLKIQRTQQEDSAVYLCASSLLPRTGYNSPLHFGNGTRLTVT.